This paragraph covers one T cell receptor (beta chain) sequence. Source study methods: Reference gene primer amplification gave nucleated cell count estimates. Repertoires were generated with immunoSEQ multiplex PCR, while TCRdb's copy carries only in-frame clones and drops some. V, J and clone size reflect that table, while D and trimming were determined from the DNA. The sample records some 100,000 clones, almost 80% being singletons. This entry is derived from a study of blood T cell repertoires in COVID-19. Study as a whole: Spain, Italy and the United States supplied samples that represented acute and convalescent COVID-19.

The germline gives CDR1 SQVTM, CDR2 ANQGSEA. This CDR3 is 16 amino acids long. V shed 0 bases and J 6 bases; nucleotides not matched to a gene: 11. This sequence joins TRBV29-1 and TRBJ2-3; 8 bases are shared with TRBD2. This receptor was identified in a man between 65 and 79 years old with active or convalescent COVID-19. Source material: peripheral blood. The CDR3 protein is CSVEESPSGYSDTQYF. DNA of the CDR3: TGCAGCGTTGAAGAATCCCCTAGCGGGTACAGCGATACGCAGTATTTT.